What follows describes a single T cell receptor beta chain. This entry is derived from a study of T cells in tuberculosis. Profiling relied on immunoSEQ multiplex PCR, and the TCRdb table lists in-frame clones only, not all of them. The sample comprises under 50,000 clones, around 95% of which are singletons, and about 3.7% rests with the top ten. CDR3 length: 15 residues. Per germline, CDR1 MNHEY and CDR2 SMNVEV (reference sequence). V was pared by 2 bases and J by 5 bases, with 4 bases of the junction left unmatched. The rearrangement links TRBV27 to TRBJ2-7, with 12 bases fitting TRBD2. Sample: PBMCs. This TCR was sampled from a donor aged 10 to 29 with latent tuberculosis or without tuberculosis infection. The CDR3 DNA sequence: TGTGCCAGCAGTTTAGTCCTAGCGGGGGGGCACGAGCAGTACTTC. Protein: CASSLVLAGGHEQYF.